These 3 T cell receptor beta chains came from one sample sequenced in a study of early T cells in non-severe SARS-CoV-2 infection. TCRdb independently ran MiXCR on the 5' RACE reads; one entry per CDR3 protein. In the table there are tens of thousands of distinct CDR3 sequences, 10% to 15% of which are singletons. Specimen: whole blood. These receptors came from an adult who was a healthcare worker with PCR-confirmed SARS-CoV-2 infection or an uninfected control (not recorded which).

This clonotype was observed a few times. This chain connects TRBV7-2 to TRBJ1-5; no reliable D call. The CDR3 consists of 12 residues. Germline CDR1 and CDR2: SGHTA and FQGNSA. The V end lost 0 bases, the J end lost 5 bases, and 2 bases lay between the germline ends. The CDR3 here is CASSLAYQPQHF. The CDR3 DNA sequence: TGTGCCAGCAGCTTAGCCTATCAGCCCCAGCATTTT.

This clonotype was counted between two and nine times. The rearrangement links TRBV6-5 to TRBJ2-7; the D gene is possibly TRBD2 (7 bases). With 6 bases removed from V and 2 bases from J, the gap between germline ends came to 14 bases. This CDR3 region has 14 residues. Germline assignment: CDR1 MNHEY and CDR2 SVGAGI. CDR3 coding DNA: TGTGCCAGCAGCCCGTCGGGGGGCCCCTACGAGCAGTACTTC. Translating it yields CASSPSGGPYEQYF.

Many counts were recorded for this clonotype. J is TRBJ2-7 and V is TRBV12-3 or TRBV12-4; the D gene is possibly TRBD1 (6 bases). The CDR3 runs 15 residues. V lost 5 bases to trimming and J lost 3 bases, with 17 bases between them. CDR3 sequence (DNA): TGTGCCAGCAGTAACAGGGATCTGATCGTCTACGAGCAGTACTTC. This gives the protein CASSNRDLIVYEQYF.